This record concerns one TCR beta chain sequence. Its target is not known. The sample comes from a study of CD8 T cells in ankylosing spondylitis. Overall study findings and caveats: Clones tied to disease were said to be significantly enriched in matched ankylosing spondylitis synovial fluid. Seemingly distinctive of ankylosing spondylitis blood was a TCR beta motif formed by eight highly homologous variants. Relatively scarce in peripheral blood, disease-linked clones were CD8+. Certain motif variants had earlier appeared in reactive arthritis synovial fluid and blood.

TCRdb reprocessed the 5' RACE reads via MiXCR and lists one record per CDR3 protein. The sample lists roughly 130,000 distinct CDR3 sequences, around 7% seen once, with roughly an eighth in the top ten. This CDR3 contains 14 residues. V was pared by 4 bases and J by 2 bases, with 10 bases between. Sequencing was carried out using blood, either unsorted or a sorted T cell fraction (not recorded which). This TCR was recovered from a male donor with ankylosing spondylitis or in good health (not recorded which). The gene calls are TRBV12-3 or TRBV12-4 and TRBJ2-3, with D possibly TRBD1 on 5 matching bases. The DNA for the CDR3 is TGTGCCAGCAGTTCACAGGCTAACACAGATACGCAGTATTTT. Protein: CASSSQANTDTQYF.